This is a list of T cell receptor beta chains from one sample in a study of cytomegalovirus exposure and HLA in healthy donors. Sequenced by immunoSEQ multiplex PCR; TCRdb stores in-frame clones only, minus some. Counted here are around 94,000 clones, about 94% occurring once; the ten biggest clones make up roughly 0.82%. The sequenced sample consisted of PBMCs. The receptors come from a woman younger than 30 in good health and CMV-seronegative. The CDR3 runs from the conserved cysteine through the conserved F or W. Each record gives: D gene, V gene, clone size, J gene, CDR3 DNA, CDR3 protein. A D gene is named only where the DNA matches it firmly. Only some rows state a clone size, as once, few, many or a class for expanded clones.

.	TRBV19	.	TRBJ1-2	TGTGCCAGTAATCCATCCCGCGCGGGGGGCCATGGCTACACCTTC	CASNPSRAGGHGYTF
TRBD1	TRBV7-9	.	TRBJ2-7	TGTGCCAGCAGCCCTGCCCAGACAGGGGGCTACGACGAGCAGTACTTC	CASSPAQTGGYDEQYF
.	TRBV11-3	.	TRBJ2-5	TGTGCCAGCAATGAGCGGATGTACCAAGAGACCCAGTACTTC	CASNERMYQETQYF
.	TRBV5-1	.	TRBJ2-2	TGCGCCAGCAGTCCCACGGACAGATCAATCGGGGAGCTGTTTTTT	CASSPTDRSIGELFF
TRBD1	TRBV7-6	.	TRBJ1-3	TGTGCCAGCAGCTTAGGGACAGGGCTTGGAAACACCATATATTTT	CASSLGTGLGNTIYF
TRBD2	TRBV6-1	.	TRBJ2-1	TGTGCCAGCAGCGCCGGGGGGGATCTGAATGAGCAGTTCTTC	CASSAGGDLNEQFF
TRBD1	TRBV6-5	.	TRBJ2-7	TGTGCCAGCAGCCGAGACAGGGCCTACGAGCAGTACTTC	CASSRDRAYEQYF
.	TRBV6-1	once	TRBJ2-7	TGTGCCAGCAGGGGAAGCGGACAGACCTACGAGCAGTACTTC	CASRGSGQTYEQYF
TRBD1	TRBV2	.	TRBJ1-2	TGTGCCAGCCTGACCCTGGACAGGGGGAATGGCTACACCTTC	CASLTLDRGNGYTF
.	TRBV6-1	once	TRBJ1-2	TGTGCCAGCAGTGTAGAGGGGGTTAACTATGGCTACACCTTC	CASSVEGVNYGYTF
.	TRBV18	.	TRBJ2-5	TGTGCCAGCTCACCACCGACGGGGCAAGAGACCCAGTACTTC	CASSPPTGQETQYF
.	TRBV2	.	TRBJ2-5	TGTGCCAGCAGGGCCCTGGCAGGGCCGCTTTACTTC	CASRALAGPLYF
.	TRBV7-9	.	TRBJ2-7	TGTGCCAGCAGCTGGCAATGGGGGCACGAGCAGTACTTC	CASSWQWGHEQYF
.	TRBV6-5	.	TRBJ1-1	TGTGCCAGCAGGATAGAAATTATGAACACTGAAGCTTTCTTT	CASRIEIMNTEAFF
TRBD1	TRBV5-1	.	TRBJ1-2	TGCGCCAGCAGCTTCACAGGGGGCGACTATGGCTACACCTTC	CASSFTGGDYGYTF
.	TRBV7-2	.	TRBJ2-1	TGTGCCAGCAGCTTAGAGGGCGGGGTCTTCTACAATGAGCAGTTCTTC	CASSLEGGVFYNEQFF
.	TRBV7-9	.	TRBJ2-3	TGTGCCAGCAGCAACCCCGGGAGCTGGTATTTT	CASSNPGSWYF
.	TRBV7-2	.	TRBJ1-1	TGTGCCAGCAGCTTAACTTCCGTGGGCCAAGCTTTCTTT	CASSLTSVGQAFF
.	TRBV7-9	.	TRBJ1-5	TGTGCCAGCAGCCCAGGGTCCGGGCCCCAGCATTTT	CASSPGSGPQHF
TRBD1	TRBV7-8	once	TRBJ1-2	TGTGCCAGCAGCTCAGGCAGGGGGGCTGATGGCTACACCTTC	CASSSGRGADGYTF
TRBD1	TRBV6-6	.	TRBJ1-2	TGTGCCAGCAGTTACCTAAGACAGGGTGACTATGGCTACACCTTC	CASSYLRQGDYGYTF
.	TRBV14	.	TRBJ1-3	TGTGCCAGCAGCCAAGCAGGGACTGGAAACACCATATATTTT	CASSQAGTGNTIYF
.	TRBV6-5	.	TRBJ1-2	TGTGCCAGCAGTGGGCACGAGGGTTCGGGCTACACCTTC	CASSGHEGSGYTF
.	TRBV27	.	TRBJ2-5	TGTGCCAGCAGTCCCCAGTGGTTCCAAGAGACCCAGTACTTC	CASSPQWFQETQYF
.	TRBV5-4	.	TRBJ1-6	TGTGCCAGCAGCTTGGAGGGCGGGAGCTCCTATAATTCACCCCTCCACTTT	CASSLEGGSSYNSPLHF
TRBD1	TRBV11-3	.	TRBJ2-6	TGTGCCAGCAGCTCCGGACAGGGACCCGTGGGGGCCAACGTCCTGACTTTC	CASSSGQGPVGANVLTF
TRBD2	TRBV30	.	TRBJ2-7	TGTGCCTGGACTAGCGGGAGGGTTAGCCACGAGCAGTACTTC	CAWTSGRVSHEQYF
.	TRBV5-4	.	TRBJ1-1	TGTGCCAGCAGTCTGACAGATATGAACACTGAAGCTTTCTTT	CASSLTDMNTEAFF
.	TRBV29-1	.	TRBJ2-4	TGCAGCGTTGTCGCAGCGGGTGGCATTCAGTACTTC	CSVVAAGGIQYF
TRBD2	TRBV5-4	.	TRBJ2-1	TGTGCCAGCAGCTTGGGACTAGCGGAAAGATACAATGAGCAGTTCTTC	CASSLGLAERYNEQFF
.	TRBV4-2	.	TRBJ2-7	TGTGCCAGCAGCCAAGATGCAGGGGTCTACGAGCAGTACTTC	CASSQDAGVYEQYF
TRBD2	TRBV7-9	.	TRBJ2-6	TGTGCCAGCAGCGACGGTAGCGGGAAGTCTGGGGCCAACGTCCTGACTTTC	CASSDGSGKSGANVLTF